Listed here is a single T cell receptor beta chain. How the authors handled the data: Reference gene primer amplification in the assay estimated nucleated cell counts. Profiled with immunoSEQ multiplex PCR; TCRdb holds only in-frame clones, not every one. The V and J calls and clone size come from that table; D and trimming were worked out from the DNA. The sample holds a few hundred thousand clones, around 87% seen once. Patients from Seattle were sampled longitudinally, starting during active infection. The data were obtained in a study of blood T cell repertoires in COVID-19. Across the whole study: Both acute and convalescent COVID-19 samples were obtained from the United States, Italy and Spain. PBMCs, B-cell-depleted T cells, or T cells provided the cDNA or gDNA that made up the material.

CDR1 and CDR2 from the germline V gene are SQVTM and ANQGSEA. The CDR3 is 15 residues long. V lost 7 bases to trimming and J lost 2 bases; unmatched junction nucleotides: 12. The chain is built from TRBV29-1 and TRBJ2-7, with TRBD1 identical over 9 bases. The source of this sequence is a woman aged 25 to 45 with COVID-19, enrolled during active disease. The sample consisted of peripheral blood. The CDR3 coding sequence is TGCAGCGATAAACCGGGACAGGGAAAAACCTACGAGCAGTACTTC. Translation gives CSDKPGQGKTYEQYF.